This passage covers 21 T cell receptor beta chains from one sample sequenced in a study of blood T cells in healthy people across ages. The authors ran a second PCR of roughly 6 to 12 cycles using a sample-barcoded 5' primer and a J-beta primer mix. TCRdb re-called the 5' RACE reads through MiXCR, storing one row per CDR3 protein. The sample records 720,000 or so distinct CDR3 sequences, 40% to 50% being singletons. Sequencing was performed on blood. The receptors derive from an elderly man in good health.

This clonotype was seen more than once but under ten times. The chain links TRBV5-4 to TRBJ2-1, with D unclear. The CDR3 loop spans 14 amino acids. V lost 0 bases, J lost 7 bases, and 11 bases lay in between. CDR1 SGHNT and CDR2 YYREEE come from the germline V gene (reference sequence). The CDR3 region has the DNA TGTGCCAGCAGCTTGGCCGGACCCGAGAATGAGCAGTTCTTC. Protein: CASSLAGPENEQFF.

V usage is TRBV7-2 and J usage is TRBJ2-3; 7 bases agree with TRBD2. Unmatched junction bases numbered 9, after V lost 2 bases and J lost 4 bases. The CDR3 is made up of 16 amino acids. CDR1 is SGHTA and CDR2 is FQGNSA in the germline V gene. Here the CDR3 reads CASSLTGRAGSDTQYF. CDR3 DNA sequence: TGTGCCAGCAGCTTAACCGGACGAGCGGGATCAGATACGCAGTATTTT.

The V and J genes are TRBV25-1 and TRBJ1-3, with D tentatively TRBD1 (5 bases). V lost 7 bases and J lost 0, with 10 bases in between. CDR3 size: 14 residues. Germline lookup yields CDR1 MGHDK and CDR2 SYGVNS. For the CDR3, the DNA is TGTGCCAGCATTGGGGGTTACTCTGGAAACACCATATATTTT. Translated, it gives CASIGGYSGNTIYF. Full variable domain (rest looked up from reference TRBV25-1 and TRBJ1-3): EADIYQTPRYLVIGTGKKITLECSQTMGHDKMYWYQQDPGMELHLIHYSYGVNSTEKGDLSSESTVSRIRTEHFPLTLESARPSHTSQYLCASIGGYSGNTIYFGEGSWLTVV.

V usage is TRBV4-1 and J usage is TRBJ2-1; 12 bases are shared with TRBD2. The CDR3 extends over 16 amino acids. Trimming at V came to 5 bases and at J to 5 bases, leaving 7 bases not matched to a gene. Germline V lookup: CDR1 MGHRA, CDR2 YSYEKL. Here the CDR3 DNA reads TGCGCCAGCAGCGCCACGACTAGCGGGGGAGACAATGAGCAGTTCTTC. Amino acid sequence: CASSATTSGGDNEQFF.

In this sample, this clonotype turned up once. The J gene is TRBJ2-7, the V gene TRBV6-5; 9 bases fit TRBD2. The ends lost 2 bases at V and 3 bases at J; junction bases unmatched: 5. The germline V gene encodes CDR1 MNHEY and CDR2 SVGAGI. The CDR3 totals 15 residues. The CDR3 loop is CASSYGSGGNYEQYF. In DNA, the CDR3 is TGTGCCAGCAGTTACGGCAGCGGGGGGAACTACGAGCAGTACTTC.

This clonotype turned up a few times. The J gene is TRBJ2-3, the V gene TRBV7-2; D perhaps matches TRBD2 (7 bases). The CDR3 is 16 residues long. V dropped 1 base and J dropped 5 bases, with 16 bases sitting between them. Germline lookup yields CDR1 SGHTA and CDR2 FQGNSA. CDR3 bases: TGTGCCAGCAGCTTAGGGGGGGCGGGAGAGATAGATACGCAGTATTTT. It translates to CASSLGGAGEIDTQYF.

V gene TRBV3-1 combines with J gene TRBJ1-2; D is ambiguous. Trimming took 3 bases from V and 7 from J, leaving 18 bases between them. The germline CDR1 and CDR2 sequences are LGHDT and YNNKEL (reference sequence). The CDR3 extends over 15 amino acids. Written as DNA, the CDR3 is TGTGCCAGCAGCCATCATCAGGCCAGGTTGTCTGGCTACACCTTC. It yields the protein CASSHHQARLSGYTF.

This clonotype was observed a handful of times. The chain uses TRBV7-9 and TRBJ2-7; D is ambiguous. CDR3 length: 12 residues. Germline lookup yields CDR1 SEHNR and CDR2 FQNEAQ (reference sequence). The ends were cut back, 5 bases at V and 4 bases at J, with 9 bases in the middle. The CDR3 loop is CASSTILYEQYF. DNA for the CDR3: TGTGCCAGCAGCACCATCCTTTACGAGCAGTACTTC.

V and J are TRBV29-1 and TRBJ2-7, with 13 nucleotides matching TRBD2. The CDR3 has 13 residues. Germline CDR1 reads SQVTM; CDR2 reads ANQGSEA. Losses at the gene ends were 6 bases for V and 7 bases for J; bases not matched to a gene: 6. The CDR3 region has the DNA TGCAGCGTCGTCACTAGCGGGAGGGGTGAGCAGTACTTC. It yields the protein CSVVTSGRGEQYF.

This clonotype was detected only once. One end of the junction is discordant with germline, which a read error may explain. This chain uses TRBV14 with TRBJ2-3, with D perhaps TRBD1 (6 bases). The CDR3 sequence is 15 residues long. Germline CDR1 is SGHDN and CDR2 is FVKESK. The CDR3 is CASSQARTVTDTRYF. CDR3 in DNA: TGTGCCAGCAGCCAAGCTCGGACAGTCACAGATACGCGGTATTTT. The complete variable domain, with remaining parts taken from reference TRBV14 and TRBJ2-3, reads EAGVTQFPSHSVIEKGQTVTLRCDPISGHDNLYWYRRVMGKEIKFLLHFVKESKQDESGMPNNRFLAERTGGTYSTLKVQPAELEDSGVYFCASSQARTVTDTRYFGPGTRLTVL.

V gene TRBV4-1 combines with J gene TRBJ2-1; 13 nucleotides match TRBD2. The CDR3 extends over 17 amino acids. Germline trimming cut 1 base from V and 4 bases from J; bases unmatched to any gene: 4. Per the germline V gene, CDR1 is MGHRA and CDR2 is YSYEKL. CDR3 DNA: TGCGCCAGCAGCCAAGGTCGGACTAGCGGGAGTTACAATGAGCAGTTCTTC. It is translated as CASSQGRTSGSYNEQFF.

This clonotype has a single count. The rearrangement uses TRBV7-2 and TRBJ2-3; D call uncertain. The CDR3 sequence is 15 residues long. Trimming pared 0 bases from V and 0 bases from J, leaving 7 bases between. Germline V gene sequence: CDR1 SGHTA, CDR2 FQGNSA. The DNA for the CDR3 is TGTGCCAGCAGCTTAGCGAGGCGTAGCACAGATACGCAGTATTTT. Translating it yields CASSLARRSTDTQYF.

There are many counts of this clonotype. The rearrangement links TRBV7-6 to TRBJ1-2; D may be TRBD1 (6 bases). The V end was cut by 5 bases, the J end by 8 bases, with 15 bases between. This CDR3 region has 13 residues. Germline V CDR1 and CDR2: SGHVS, FNYEAQ. The CDR3 spells CASSARGGCGYTF. The CDR3 region has the DNA TGTGCCAGCAGCGCGAGAGGGGGGTGCGGCTACACCTTC.

The chain couples TRBV28 to TRBJ2-7, with 9 bases aligning to TRBD1. The CDR3 covers 16 residues. CDR1 is MDHEN, CDR2 SYDVKM, per germline. V lost 6 bases, J lost 2 bases, and 11 bases stayed unmatched. The CDR3 spells CASRTPGTGIAYEQYF. The CDR3 coding sequence is TGTGCCAGCAGGACCCCCGGGACAGGGATAGCCTACGAGCAGTACTTC. Full variable domain (outside the CDR3, taken from reference TRBV28 and TRBJ2-7): DVKVTQSSRYLVKRTGEKVFLECVQDMDHENMFWYRQDPGLGLRLIYFSYDVKMKEKGDIPEGYSVSREKKERFSLILESASTNQTSMYLCASRTPGTGIAYEQYFGPGTRLTVT.

Many counts were recorded for this clonotype. The CDR3 reads CASSFDPRPESYEQYF. The CDR3 DNA reads TGTGCCAGCAGCTTTGACCCCCGACCCGAGAGTTACGAGCAGTACTTC. The chain is built from TRBV13 and TRBJ2-7; no clear D. This CDR3 has 16 residues. Germline CDR1 PRHDT, CDR2 FYEKMQ (reference sequence). V was cut by 3 bases and J by 4 bases, with 19 bases left in between.

As to this clonotype: A junction boundary mismatches the germline segment, possibly from a read error. This sequence joins TRBV29-1 and TRBJ2-3; D is perhaps TRBD1 (5 bases). In germline, CDR1 is SQVTM, CDR2 ANQGSEA. This CDR3 contains 13 residues. DNA of the CDR3: TGCAGCGTTGTGCCCGGTGGCACAGGTACGCAGTATTTT. Translated: CSVVPGGTGTQYF.

In its sample, this clonotype was seen a few times. The chain recombines TRBV27 with TRBJ2-7; TRBD2 is a possible D gene (5 bases). V was shortened by 8 bases and J by 6 bases, with 17 bases between the two germline ends. Germline CDR1 is MNHEY and CDR2 is SMNVEV (reference sequence). The CDR3 covers 13 residues. CDR3 coding DNA: TGTGCCAGCTCCCCTAGCTCGACCCGCGAGCAGTACTTC. Its protein is CASSPSSTREQYF.

The CDR3 coding sequence is TGTGCCAGTCGACCGGGACAGTATTACAATGAGCAGTTCTTC. Amino acid sequence: CASRPGQYYNEQFF. The rearrangement joins TRBV6-4 to TRBJ2-1, with TRBD1 matching 7 bases. Trimming took 9 bases from V and 4 from J; bases not matched to a gene: 9. From germline, CDR1 is MRHNA and CDR2 SNTAGT. The CDR3 consists of 14 residues.

This clonotype was seen more than once but under ten times. CDR3 region: CASSLTTRMRGGRYNEQFF. For the CDR3, the DNA is TGCGCCAGCAGCCTAACGACGAGGATGCGGGGGGGCCGATACAATGAGCAGTTCTTC. V and J are TRBV5-1 and TRBJ2-1, with 9 bases that match TRBD2. CDR3 length: 19 amino acids. J was trimmed by 4 bases and V by 4 bases; bases with no gene match: 18. Germline lookup yields CDR1 SGHRS and CDR2 YFSETQ. The full variable domain, with the rest looked up from reference TRBV5-1 and TRBJ2-1, is KAGVTQTPRYLIKTRGQQVTLSCSPISGHRSVSWYQQTPGQGLQFLFEYFSETQRNKGNFPGRFSGRQFSNSRSEMNVSTLELGDSALYLCASSLTTRMRGGRYNEQFFGPGTRLTVL.

The count of this clonotype is one. Being one base from a much bigger clone, this may be a read error. The V call is TRBV7-9, the J call TRBJ2-5, with TRBD2 matching 7 bases. This CDR3 has 15 residues. The germline V gene has CDR1 SEHNR and CDR2 FQNEAQ (reference sequence). The CDR3 DNA is TGTGCCAGCAGCTTGGGGACTACTTCCCAAGAGACCCTGTACTTC. As protein: CASSLGTTSQETLYF.

This clonotype was found a few times. This chain connects TRBV20-1 to TRBJ2-3; D unresolved. CDR3 length: 13 amino acids. From germline, CDR1 is DFQATT and CDR2 SNEGSKA (reference sequence). The DNA of the CDR3 is TGCAGCGCGACCCACTCGGGCACAGATACGCAGTATTTT. Encoded protein: CSATHSGTDTQYF.